This TCR beta chain was profiled in a study of T cells after yellow fever vaccination. Findings of the study overall: Most primary-vaccination clones reappeared after the booster (just under 98% CD4, 75% to 90% CD8). One caveat is that FACS-sorted repertoires could contain abundant clonotypes contaminating from the bulk population.

CDR1 and CDR2 (germline): SGHDT, YYEEEE. The V gene end was trimmed by 4 bases and the J gene end by 3 bases; junction bases not matched to a gene: 15. This CDR3 region has 17 residues. MiXCR, applied by TCRdb to the 5' RACE reads, yields one record per CDR3 protein. The sample lists 230,000 or so distinct CDR3 sequences, more than 3.5% seen once, with around a fifth in the top ten. This clonotype was recorded once. No antigen is known for it. The sequence derives from a man aged 18 to 29 who received the YFV17D yellow fever vaccine. The sequences come from PBMCs, collected 15 days after the yellow fever booster vaccination. The V and J genes are TRBV5-6 and TRBJ2-5, with 7 bases identical to TRBD1. CDR3 sequence (DNA): TGTGCCAGCAGCGAGGTGGGAGAGACAGGGAGAGAAGAGACCCAGTACTTC. This encodes CASSEVGETGREETQYF. Complete variable domain (other parts from reference TRBV5-6 and TRBJ2-5): DAGVTQSPTHLIKTRGQQVTLRCSPKSGHDTVSWYQQALGQGPQFIFQYYEEEERQRGNFPDRFSGHQFPNYSSELNVNALLLGDSALYLCASSEVGETGREETQYFGPGTRLLVL.